The entry below gives a single T cell receptor beta chain sequence along with its context. The antigen remains undetermined. A sample-barcoded 5' primer and a J-beta primer mix were used in a second PCR of about 6 to 11 cycles. TCRdb re-called the 5' RACE reads through MiXCR, storing one row per CDR3 protein. This table holds about 900,000 distinct CDR3 sequences, roughly 43% found once. The record originates from a study of blood T cells in healthy people across ages. Findings and caveats of the study: Both naive CD4+ cell counts and diversity were greater in long-lived donors than in aged donors.

Material: blood. The clonotype comes from a man under 40 in good health.

The DNA for the CDR3 is TGTGCCAGCAGCCCCGGGACCCTGTTATCTAACTATGGCTACACCTTC. Translation: CASSPGTLLSNYGYTF. The chain couples TRBV12-3 or TRBV12-4 to TRBJ1-2, with D possibly TRBD1 on 5 matching bases. The CDR3 runs to 16 residues. V was clipped by 6 bases and J by 0 bases, with 17 bases between them.